This T cell receptor beta chain was recovered during a study of regulatory T cells in long-lasting Graves disease. According to the study, TCR beta libraries were built with iRepertoire HTBI primers and CDR3-region Arm-PCR. TCRdb fed the multiplex PCR reads into MiXCR, producing one record per CDR3 protein. The repertoire holds roughly 360,000 distinct CDR3 sequences, with approximately 10% as singletons. General study points: Persistent patients shared some 2,500 public clonotypes among themselves. Newly diagnosed patients shared fewer, at more than 750.

The time point is: newly diagnosed GD, antithyroid drugs for less than 3 months. The TCR library was prepared using RNA isolated from PBMCs. V gave up 3 bases and J gave up 13 bases; unmatched junction bases: 5. CDR3 length: 12 amino acids. The germline V gene has CDR1 SGHAT and CDR2 FQNNGV. In its sample, this clonotype was seen many times. The antigen remains unidentified. The sample was also linked to a second study, of T cells in Graves' hyperthyroidism and ophthalmopathy.

The chain couples TRBV11-2 to TRBJ1-5; 8 nucleotides agree with TRBD1. This specimen was peripheral blood mononuclear cells (PBMCs), taken at new diagnosis, from a patient treated with antithyroid drugs. The clonotype originates from a woman aged 18-29 years with Graves disease. CDR3 bases: TGTGCCAGCAGCTTCGACAGGGGACATCAGCATTTT. Translated, it gives CASSFDRGHQHF. Combining the CDR3 with reference TRBV11-2 and TRBJ1-5 gives the whole variable domain EAGVAQSPRYKIIEKRQSVAFWCNPISGHATLYWYQQILGQGPKLLIQFQNNGVVDDSQLPKDRFSAERLKGVDSTLKIQPAKLEDSAVYLCASSFDRGHQHFGDGTRLSIL.